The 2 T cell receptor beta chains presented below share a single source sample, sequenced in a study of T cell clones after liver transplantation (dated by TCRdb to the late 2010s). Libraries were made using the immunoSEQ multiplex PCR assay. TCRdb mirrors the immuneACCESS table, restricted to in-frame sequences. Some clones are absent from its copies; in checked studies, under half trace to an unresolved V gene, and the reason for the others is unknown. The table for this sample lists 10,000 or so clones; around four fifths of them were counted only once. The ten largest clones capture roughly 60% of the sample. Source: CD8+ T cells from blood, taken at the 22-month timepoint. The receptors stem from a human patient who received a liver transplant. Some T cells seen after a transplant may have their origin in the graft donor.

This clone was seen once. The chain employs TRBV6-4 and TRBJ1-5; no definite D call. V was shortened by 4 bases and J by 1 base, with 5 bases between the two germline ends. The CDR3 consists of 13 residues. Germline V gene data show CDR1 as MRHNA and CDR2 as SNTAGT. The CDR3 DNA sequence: TGTGCCAGCAGTGTAGACAGCAATCAGCCCCAGCATTTT. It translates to CASSVDSNQPQHF.

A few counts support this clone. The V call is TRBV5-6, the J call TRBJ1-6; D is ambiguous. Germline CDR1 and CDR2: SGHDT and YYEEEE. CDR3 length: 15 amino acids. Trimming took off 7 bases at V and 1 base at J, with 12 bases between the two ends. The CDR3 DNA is TGTGCCAGCGGGTGGATAGGATCCTATAATTCACCCCTCCACTTT. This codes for CASGWIGSYNSPLHF. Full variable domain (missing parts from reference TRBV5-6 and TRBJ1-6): DAGVTQSPTHLIKTRGQQVTLRCSPKSGHDTVSWYQQALGQGPQFIFQYYEEEERQRGNFPDRFSGHQFPNYSSELNVNALLLGDSALYLCASGWIGSYNSPLHFGNGTRLTVT.